The 7 T cell receptor beta chains below come from one sample, sequenced in a study of shared clonotypes between healthy human individuals (dated by TCRdb to 2019 to 2021). Libraries were prepared through the immunoSEQ multiplex PCR assay. TCRdb retrieved this table from immuneACCESS and kept in-frame rearrangements only. Not all clones are present; in checked studies, unresolved V genes account for under half, and no reason is known for the remainder. The sample data list 850,000 to 1,100,000 clones, and about 72% of these were observed just once. The ten largest clonotypes hold 0.89% of the sample. Material for sequencing was memory CD4+ T cells from PBMCs. The cell subset or site label for this specimen denotes: CD45RA-negative fraction. These receptors were collected from a man between 18 and 35 years old in good health. Some clones in this sample may be carry-over from other donors' samples.

The chain joins TRBV7-7 to TRBJ2-5; TRBD2 aligns across 14 bases. The V segment lost 2 bases and the J segment 4 bases; nucleotides outside the gene matches: 12. The CDR3 extends over 19 amino acids. CDR1 and CDR2 (germline): SSHAT, FNYEAQ (reference sequence). CDR3 sequence reads: CASSLRVGLAGGPGETQYF. In nucleotides, the CDR3 is TGTGCCAGCAGCTTAAGAGTAGGACTAGCGGGAGGCCCGGGAGAGACCCAGTACTTC.

The rearrangement links TRBV10-3 to TRBJ2-5; D not certain. Germline values: CDR1 ENHRY, CDR2 SYGVKD. V gave up 3 bases and J gave up 2 bases, with 7 bases separating them. The CDR3 loop spans 13 amino acids. The CDR3 loop is CAISDDRQETQYF. The CDR3, as DNA: TGTGCCATCAGTGATGATAGACAAGAGACCCAGTACTTC.

The V call is TRBV19, the J call TRBJ1-5; possible D gene TRBD1, 5 bases. Germline-derived CDR1 and CDR2 are LNHDA and SQIVND (reference sequence). The CDR3 extends over 14 amino acids. V lost 5 bases and J lost 7, with 15 bases in between. CDR3 region: CASSLSWGGQPQHF. As DNA, the CDR3 is TGTGCCAGTAGTCTGTCGTGGGGCGGGCAGCCCCAGCATTTT.

The V and J genes are TRBV6-5 and TRBJ1-2; D is uncertain. V shed 0 bases and J shed 0 bases, with 8 bases lying between them. This CDR3 has 15 residues. Germline V gene data show CDR1 as MNHEY and CDR2 as SVGAGI. The CDR3 sequence is CASSYSGSANYGYTF. CDR3 coding DNA: TGTGCCAGCAGTTACTCGGGCAGTGCTAACTATGGCTACACCTTC.

This clone came up once. This chain joins TRBV10-1 and TRBJ1-2; D call uncertain. V lost 2 bases, J lost 6 bases, and 16 bases lay in between. CDR3 length equals 15 residues. Germline CDR1 and CDR2: WNHNN and SYGVQD (reference sequence). The CDR3 spells CASSEKDRDFDGYTF. CDR3 sequence (DNA): TGCGCCAGCAGTGAGAAAGACCGTGACTTCGATGGCTACACCTTC.

The chain is built from TRBV5-1 and TRBJ1-3; D remains unclear. This CDR3 has 13 residues. Trimming cost V 0 bases and J 4 bases, with 5 bases left between them. The germline V gene encodes CDR1 SGHRS and CDR2 YFSETQ. The CDR3 loop is CASSLDVGNTIYF. The CDR3 DNA reads TGCGCCAGCAGCTTGGATGTCGGAAACACCATATATTTT.

This clone has a single count. The CDR3 DNA reads as TGTGCCAGCAGCGTAGGAGCCCCGACAGCTTCAGGAGATACGCAGTATTTT. Translating it yields CASSVGAPTASGDTQYF. The V gene is TRBV9, the J gene TRBJ2-3; possibly TRBD1 for D (5 bases). Germline V CDR1 and CDR2: SGDLS, YYNGEE. Trimming pared 0 bases from V and 5 bases from J, leaving 19 bases between. There are 17 residues in the CDR3.